Following are 27 T cell receptor beta chains from one sample sequenced in a study of T-cell memory formation after mild COVID-19. TCRdb reanalysed the 5' RACE reads using MiXCR and keeps one entry per CDR3 protein. The table has fewer than 110,000 distinct CDR3 sequences, approximately 15% seen once. Sequenced: PBMCs or a T cell subset sorted from them (not recorded which). The source of these receptors is a man aged 18 to 35 who had mild COVID-19 (a few samples of this study predate the infection). Cell type and time point are not known.

DNA for the CDR3: TGCAGTGCTAAACAGGGGCGGGAGCCCCAGCATTTT. Its translation is CSAKQGREPQHF. The chain links TRBV20-1 to TRBJ1-5, with TRBD1 matching over 7 bases. The length of the CDR3 is 12 residues. V was clipped by 4 bases and J by 8 bases; unmatched bases: 5. CDR1 and CDR2 (germline): DFQATT, SNEGSKA (reference sequence).

This clonotype was seen a handful of times. The J gene is TRBJ1-5, the V gene TRBV7-9; D unclear. From germline, CDR1 is SEHNR and CDR2 FQNEAQ (reference sequence). This CDR3 contains 15 residues. The germline V and J ends were trimmed by 4 bases and 3 bases, with 13 bases remaining between them. The CDR3 spells CASSSEVVANQPQHF. For the CDR3, the DNA is TGTGCCAGCAGCTCGGAGGTCGTAGCCAATCAGCCCCAGCATTTT. The full variable domain, its missing parts supplied by reference TRBV7-9 and TRBJ1-5, is DTGVSQNPRHKITKRGQNVTFRCDPISEHNRLYWYRQTLGQGPEFLTYFQNEAQLEKSRLLSDRFSAERPKGSFSTLEIQRTEQGDSAMYLCASSSEVVANQPQHFGDGTRLSIL.

The CDR3 DNA reads as TGCGCCAGCAGCCAAGACCCAGGTGGCTTCTATGGCTACACCTTC. It specifies CASSQDPGGFYGYTF. V is TRBV4-1 and J is TRBJ1-2; no definite D call. The CDR3 consists of 15 residues. V was cut by 0 bases and J by 4 bases, with 12 bases left in between. Germline V gives CDR1 MGHRA, CDR2 YSYEKL.

A single count supports this clonotype. The chain joins TRBV7-9 to TRBJ2-3; unclear D gene. V dropped 3 bases and J dropped 6 bases, with 7 bases sitting between them. Germline V gene data show CDR1 as SEHNR and CDR2 as FQNEAQ (reference sequence). This CDR3 spans 12 amino acids. DNA for the CDR3: TGTGCCAGCAGCTTCCTAGAGGATACGCAGTATTTT. Translating gives CASSFLEDTQYF.

The V call is TRBV4-3, the J call TRBJ2-1, with 8 bases identical to TRBD2. Germline loops: CDR1 LGHNA, CDR2 YSLEER. There are 16 residues in the CDR3. V lost 1 base and J lost 5; bases outside the gene matches: 7. The CDR3 loop reads CASSQGVTSGDNEQFF. The CDR3 DNA sequence: TGCGCCAGCAGCCAAGGGGTAACTAGCGGCGACAATGAGCAGTTCTTC.

This clonotype has a handful of counts. The rearrangement uses TRBV2 and TRBJ2-7; D might be TRBD2 (6 bases). Between the trimmed V and J ends, which lost 0 bases and 1 base, there was a span of 16 bases. The CDR3 is 17 residues long. CDR1 is SNHLY and CDR2 is FYNNEI in the germline V gene. CDR3 region: CASSEALGTGGSYEQYF. For the CDR3, the DNA is TGTGCCAGCAGTGAAGCGCTTGGGACCGGGGGTTCCTACGAGCAGTACTTC.

The V and J genes are TRBV5-6 and TRBJ2-3, with D perhaps TRBD2 (5 bases). V was clipped by 1 base and J by 3 bases, with 6 bases between them. CDR3 size: 13 residues. Germline V gives CDR1 SGHDT, CDR2 YYEEEE. CDR3 nucleotides: TGTGCCAGCAGCTTGACTAGAACAGATACGCAGTATTTT. This translates into CASSLTRTDTQYF.

This rearrangement joins TRBV6-6 to TRBJ2-1; either TRBD1 or TRBD2 may fit D (5 bases each). Germline V gene lookup returns CDR1 MNHNY and CDR2 SVGAGI (reference sequence). Trimming shortened V by 4 bases and J by 6 bases, and 19 bases separated the two germline ends. The CDR3 has 16 amino acids. CDR3 sequence reads: CASSWDFGTNGNEQFF. CDR3 nucleotide sequence: TGTGCCAGCAGTTGGGATTTTGGGACCAATGGCAATGAGCAGTTCTTC.

The sample holds a few counts of this clonotype. The V gene is TRBV10-3, the J gene TRBJ2-7; the D is unclear. This CDR3 comprises 13 residues. V was cut by 0 bases and J by 6 bases, with 9 bases left in between. In germline, CDR1 is ENHRY, CDR2 SYGVKD. CDR3 protein: CAISESGSTEQYV. The DNA for the CDR3 is TGTGCCATCAGTGAGTCTGGCAGTACCGAGCAGTACGTC.

This clonotype has only a few counts. This chain links TRBV7-2 with TRBJ2-1; unclear D gene. V gave up 3 bases and J gave up 6 bases, with 9 bases separating them. Germline V gene sequence: CDR1 SGHTA, CDR2 FQGNSA. CDR3 size: 13 residues. CDR3 nucleotides: TGTGCCAGCAGCTTTAATATGGGCAATGAGCAGTTCTTC. This codes for CASSFNMGNEQFF.

A few counts support this clonotype. V gene TRBV12-3 or TRBV12-4 combines with J gene TRBJ2-2; 7 bases line up with TRBD1. CDR3 length: 14 residues. The J segment lost 3 bases and the V segment lost 5 bases, leaving 3 bases of the junction unmatched. The CDR3 here is CASSPTGYTGELFF. For the CDR3, the DNA is TGTGCCAGCAGTCCGACAGGGTACACCGGGGAGCTGTTTTTT.

In its sample, this clonotype was seen many times. This rearrangement joins TRBV7-9 to TRBJ2-3; 13 bases agree with TRBD2. This CDR3 is 16 amino acids long. V was pared by 5 bases and J by 2 bases, with 4 bases of the junction left unmatched. Per germline, CDR1 SEHNR and CDR2 FQNEAQ (reference sequence). This chain's CDR3 is CASSPGTSGDTDTQYF. For the CDR3, the DNA is TGTGCCAGCAGCCCCGGGACTAGCGGGGACACAGATACGCAGTATTTT.

This clonotype was observed a few times. CDR3 region: CASTRTSGGCSYEQYV. The CDR3 DNA reads as TGTGCCAGCACACGGACTAGCGGGGGGTGCTCCTACGAGCAGTACGTC. This chain connects TRBV11-3 to TRBJ2-7; 14 bases match TRBD2. CDR3 length: 16 amino acids. CDR1 is SGHNT, CDR2 YENEEA, per germline. V trimming: 7 bases; J trimming: 0 bases; junction bases outside the gene matches: 5.

This clonotype came up a few times. The chain employs TRBV15 and TRBJ1-2; no definite D call. The CDR3 sequence is 13 residues long. Trimming took 0 bases from V and 3 from J, leaving 5 bases between them. CDR1 is LNHNV, CDR2 YYDKDF, per germline (reference sequence). This chain's CDR3 is CATSRERDYGYTF. The CDR3, as DNA: TGTGCCACCAGCAGAGAGAGGGACTATGGCTACACCTTC.

The CDR3 DNA reads as TGCAGTGCTCTGACGGAGACTAGCGTGTCGAGCTCCTACGAGCAGTACGTC. Its protein is CSALTETSVSSSYEQYV. The chain links TRBV20-1 to TRBJ2-7, with 8 bases matching TRBD2. V shed 5 bases and J 0 bases; nucleotides not matched to a gene: 15. This CDR3 has 17 residues. Germline values: CDR1 DFQATT, CDR2 SNEGSKA (reference sequence).

The V and J genes are TRBV19 and TRBJ1-5, with a tentative D call TRBD1 (5 bases). This CDR3 is 15 amino acids long. Trimming took off 2 bases at V and 3 bases at J, with 11 bases between the two ends. The germline CDR1 and CDR2 sequences are LNHDA and SQIVND (reference sequence). CDR3 sequence (DNA): TGTGCCAGTAGTATATGGTCAGGGCCCAATCAGCCCCAGCATTTT. Encoded protein: CASSIWSGPNQPQHF. The full variable domain, with the rest looked up from reference TRBV19 and TRBJ1-5, is DGGITQSPKYLFRKEGQNVTLSCEQNLNHDAMYWYRQDPGQGLRLIYYSQIVNDFQKGDIAEGYSVSREKKESFPLTVTSAQKNPTAFYLCASSIWSGPNQPQHFGDGTRLSIL.

This chain uses TRBV7-9 with TRBJ2-7; unclear D gene. The CDR3 runs to 13 residues. Germline V gene data show CDR1 as SEHNR and CDR2 as FQNEAQ (reference sequence). With 6 bases removed from V and 0 bases from J, the gap between germline ends came to 9 bases. Here the CDR3 reads CASRSRSSYEQYF. CDR3 nucleotide sequence: TGTGCCAGCAGATCAAGGAGCTCCTACGAGCAGTACTTC.

The chain joins TRBV7-9 to TRBJ2-1; TRBD2 matches 9 bases. The CDR3 has 19 residues. Germline CDR1 and CDR2: SEHNR and FQNEAQ (reference sequence). V trimming: 5 bases; J trimming: 0 bases; junction bases outside the gene matches: 14. Here the CDR3 reads CASSPRSTSGPSSYNEQFF. The DNA of the CDR3 is TGTGCCAGCAGCCCCCGTAGTACTAGCGGGCCTAGCTCCTACAATGAGCAGTTCTTC.

This clonotype was detected only a few times. The gene calls are TRBV5-6 and TRBJ1-1; D unclear. Trimming removed 0 bases at V and 4 bases at J, with 4 bases between. The CDR3 runs 12 residues. The germline CDR1 and CDR2 sequences are SGHDT and YYEEEE. The CDR3 here is CASSLGPTEAFF. For the CDR3, the DNA is TGTGCCAGCAGCTTGGGGCCCACTGAAGCTTTCTTT.

V is TRBV6-6 and J is TRBJ2-7; weak D call: TRBD2 (6 bases). This CDR3 has 16 amino acids. CDR1 is MNHNY and CDR2 is SVGAGI in the germline V gene (reference sequence). V lost 6 bases to trimming and J lost 3 bases, with 21 bases between them. The CDR3 is CASSLPRGSGVYEQYF. CDR3 nucleotide sequence: TGTGCCAGCAGCCTCCCCCGGGGTAGCGGAGTCTACGAGCAGTACTTC.

V and J are TRBV27 and TRBJ2-3; no clear D. The length of the CDR3 is 16 residues. V was clipped by 3 bases and J by 0 bases, with 13 bases between them. Germline assignment: CDR1 MNHEY and CDR2 SMNVEV (reference sequence). The CDR3 is CASSLCCATSTDTQYF. The CDR3, as DNA: TGTGCCAGCAGTTTGTGTTGTGCAACCAGCACAGATACGCAGTATTTT.

The chain has TRBV20-1 and TRBJ1-1; D ambiguous. The V gene lost 4 bases and the J gene lost 2 bases, with 8 bases spanning the gap. CDR3 length: 12 residues. Germline V gene sequence: CDR1 DFQATT, CDR2 SNEGSKA (reference sequence). As DNA, the CDR3 is TGCAGTGCTAAGCAAGTTAACACTGAAGCTTTCTTT. The encoded protein is CSAKQVNTEAFF.

The J gene is TRBJ2-5, the V gene TRBV6-2 or TRBV6-3; 7 bases are a match to TRBD2. Losses at the gene ends were 3 bases for V and 2 bases for J; bases not matched to a gene: 6. There are 15 residues in the CDR3. Germline V gives CDR1 MNHEY, CDR2 SVGEGT. Written as DNA, the CDR3 is TGTGCCAGCAGTTATGGGGGGGAGCCACAAGAGACCCAGTACTTC. Its translation: CASSYGGEPQETQYF.

This clonotype has at least ten counts. V is TRBV6-2 or TRBV6-3 and J is TRBJ2-2, with D tentatively TRBD1 or TRBD2 (5 bases each). CDR3 length equals 13 residues. Trimming stripped 7 bases from V and 4 bases from J, with 10 bases between. CDR1 MNHEY and CDR2 SVGEGT come from the germline V gene. The CDR3 protein is CASTGTATGELFF. The CDR3 nucleotides read TGTGCCAGCACCGGGACCGCCACCGGGGAGCTGTTTTTT.

This clonotype was seen more than once but under ten times. The chain combines TRBV10-3 with TRBJ1-1; D may be TRBD1 (6 bases). Germline V gene sequence: CDR1 ENHRY, CDR2 SYGVKD. This CDR3 is built from 13 residues. Trimming cost V 7 bases and J 4 bases, with 13 bases left between them. The CDR3 DNA reads TGTGCCATCACCCAGGACAGAAGCACTGAAGCTTTCTTT. This encodes CAITQDRSTEAFF.

The chain couples TRBV7-9 to TRBJ2-1; 11 positions agree with TRBD1. CDR1 is SEHNR and CDR2 is FQNEAQ in the germline V gene (reference sequence). J lost 5 bases, V lost 6 bases, and 6 bases had no gene match. This CDR3 spans 15 amino acids. This chain's CDR3 is CASRRPGQGDNEQFF. The CDR3 region has the DNA TGTGCCAGCAGACGACCGGGACAGGGGGACAATGAGCAGTTCTTC.

The chain is built from TRBV4-3 and TRBJ2-5; 8 bases match TRBD2. Unmatched junction bases numbered 6, after V lost 0 bases and J lost 0 bases. The CDR3 is made up of 17 amino acids. Looked up from germline, CDR1 is LGHNA and CDR2 is YSLEER. For the CDR3, the DNA is TGCGCCAGCAGCCAAGATAGGGCGGGGGGCAACCAAGAGACCCAGTACTTC. Its translation: CASSQDRAGGNQETQYF.